A selection of T cell receptor beta chains follows, all from one sample in a study of T cells after yellow fever vaccination. TCRdb analysed the 5' RACE reads with MiXCR anew, one entry per CDR3 protein. The data contain roughly 250,000 distinct CDR3 sequences, approximately 13% of them singletons. This material consisted of CD4+ T cells sorted from PBMCs, taken 45 days after the yellow fever booster vaccination. All receptors come from a man younger than 45 who received the YFV17D yellow fever vaccine. Each CDR3 is given with its conserved first and last residue. Each record gives: V gene, D gene, J gene, clone size, CDR3 DNA, CDR3 protein. A D gene is named only where the DNA matches it firmly. Clone size is given for some rows only: seen once, a few or many times, or a class if the clone is expanded.

TRBV6-1	TRBD2	TRBJ2-2	few	TGTGCCAGCACAGGGAGGGCGGCCGGGGAGCTGTTTTTT	CASTGRAAGELFF
TRBV6-5	-	TRBJ2-3	few	TGTGCCAGCAGTCTCGACATGAGCACAGATACGCAGTATTTT	CASSLDMSTDTQYF
TRBV20-1	TRBD2	TRBJ2-1	-	TGCAGTGCTACCAACCCCGCGGGAGGGCCCTATGAGCAGTTCTTC	CSATNPAGGPYEQFF
TRBV24-1	TRBD2	TRBJ2-1	few	TGTGCCACCAGTGACTTGACTAGCGGGACATCAATGACGGACAATGAGCAGTTCTTC	CATSDLTSGTSMTDNEQFF
TRBV6-4	-	TRBJ2-6	few	TGTGCCAGCAGTCCCCCCCCCCGTAGGGGACGTACTGGGGCCAACGTCCTGACTTTC	CASSPPPRRGRTGANVLTF
TRBV28	-	TRBJ1-1	few	TGTGCCAGCAGTCGAAACTACGATAATCTTGGTACTGAAGCTTTCTTT	CASSRNYDNLGTEAFF
TRBV20-1	TRBD1	TRBJ2-7	few	TGCAGTGCTAGAGATCCCGGGACAGGGGACCTCTACGAGCAGTACTTC	CSARDPGTGDLYEQYF
TRBV6-2/TRBV6-3	-	TRBJ1-4	few	TGTGCCAGCAGTCCGAGGAGGACTAATGAAAAACTGTTTTTT	CASSPRRTNEKLFF
TRBV25-1	-	TRBJ2-3	-	TGTGCCAGCAGTGATTCTAGGGAAGGCTTGATAGATACGCAGTATTTT	CASSDSREGLIDTQYF
TRBV6-5	-	TRBJ2-3	-	TGTGCCAGCAGTTTAAGACAGCGTAGCACAGATACGCAGTATTTT	CASSLRQRSTDTQYF
TRBV6-1	-	TRBJ2-6	few	TGTGCCAGCAGTACCAGACAGTTACCTGGGGCCAACGTCCTGACTTTC	CASSTRQLPGANVLTF
TRBV5-5	-	TRBJ2-3	few	TGTGCCAGCAGCCCCCCCGGTCCGGATACGCAGTATTTT	CASSPPGPDTQYF
TRBV7-8	TRBD2	TRBJ2-7	-	TGTGCCAGCAGCTTAGACACCGGGAGGGAGCAGTACTTC	CASSLDTGREQYF
TRBV5-1	-	TRBJ2-4	-	TGCGCCAGCAGCTTGGGTGATGTCGCCAAAAACATTCAGTACTTC	CASSLGDVAKNIQYF
TRBV7-2	-	TRBJ2-1	-	TGTGCCAGCAGACGAAACAGCGACACCTACTACAATGAGCAGTTCTTC	CASRRNSDTYYNEQFF
TRBV7-8	-	TRBJ1-1	-	TGTGCCAGCAGCTTAACAGACCGGGCGAACACTGAAGCTTTCTTT	CASSLTDRANTEAFF
TRBV12-3/TRBV12-4	-	TRBJ2-5	-	TGTGCCAGCAGTTTCGAGATAGGGACACAAGAGACCCAGTACTTC	CASSFEIGTQETQYF
TRBV7-2	-	TRBJ2-7	-	TGTGCCAGCAGCTTAGCATGGCAGCGAACCTACGAGCAGTACTTC	CASSLAWQRTYEQYF
TRBV9	TRBD1	TRBJ2-7	-	TGTGCCAGCAGCCCGAAGATCCGGGACAGGGACGAGCAGTACTTC	CASSPKIRDRDEQYF
TRBV7-2	-	TRBJ2-7	-	TGTGCCAGCAGCCCGGACAGCCGAGCCTCCTACGAGCAGTACTTC	CASSPDSRASYEQYF
TRBV7-7	TRBD1	TRBJ1-6	-	TGTGCCAGCAGCCGGGACAGGAATTCACCCCTCCACTTT	CASSRDRNSPLHF
TRBV5-1	TRBD2	TRBJ2-1	few	TGCGCCAGCAGCTCCGGACTAGCGGGAGGGGTTTCGGTAGCCCGATACAATGAGCAGTTCTTC	CASSSGLAGGVSVARYNEQFF
TRBV4-1	TRBD2	TRBJ2-3	-	TGCGCCAGCAGCCAAGTCCCGACGGGGGCTAGCGGGAGGGCCTCTGACGCCTATACGCAGTATTTT	CASSQVPTGASGRASDAYTQYF
TRBV20-1	TRBD2	TRBJ2-3	many	TGCAGTGCTAGAGATCCAAGCGGGAGGGAGGCAGATACGCAGTATTTT	CSARDPSGREADTQYF
TRBV7-2	TRBD1	TRBJ2-7	-	TGTGCCAGCAGCTCGACAGGGGGCTGGTCCTACGAGCAGTACTTC	CASSSTGGWSYEQYF
TRBV6-1	TRBD1	TRBJ1-2	-	TGTGCCAGCAGCCGCGGGGGACAGGGGAACTATGGCTACACCTTC	CASSRGGQGNYGYTF
TRBV6-2/TRBV6-3	TRBD2	TRBJ2-7	-	TGTGCCAGCAGTTACTTCGGGGGGTACGAGCAGTACTTC	CASSYFGGYEQYF
TRBV19	-	TRBJ2-2	-	TGTGCCAGTAAGACAGCGGTCGCCACCGGGGAGCTGTTTTTT	CASKTAVATGELFF
TRBV7-2	TRBD2	TRBJ2-1	few	TGTGCCAGCAGCTTAGTGAGCGGGAGCGGTGAGCAGTTCTTC	CASSLVSGSGEQFF
TRBV5-5	TRBD2	TRBJ2-7	many	TGTGCCAGCAGTTTACTAGCGGGAGTCTACGAGCAGTACTTC	CASSLLAGVYEQYF
TRBV20-1	-	TRBJ1-6	-	TGCAGTGCTAGAGTAGACAGCTCCTATAATTCACCCCTCCACTTT	CSARVDSSYNSPLHF
TRBV11-1	TRBD1	TRBJ2-3	few	TGTGCCAGCAGCTTAGCGTGGACAGGAGTAGATACGCAGTATTTT	CASSLAWTGVDTQYF
TRBV9	TRBD2	TRBJ2-5	-	TGTGCCAGCAGCGTAGTCGGGACTAGCTACGGTGAGACCCAGTACTTC	CASSVVGTSYGETQYF